These T cell receptor beta chains were read from a single sample in a study of blood T cell repertoires in COVID-19. The method was immunoSEQ multiplex PCR; TCRdb's version includes in-frame clones alone and lacks a portion of them. The repertoire holds a few hundred thousand clones, with around 86% as singletons. Sequencing was performed on peripheral blood. All receptors come from a man in his 60s with acute or convalescent COVID-19. The CDR3 runs from the conserved cysteine through the conserved F or W. The order of the fields is clone size, V gene, D gene, CDR3 length, J gene, CDR3 DNA, CDR3 protein. A D gene is named only where the DNA matches it firmly. Only some rows state a clone size, as once, few, many or a class for expanded clones.

.	TRBV5-1	TRBD2	16	TRBJ2-2	TGCGCCAGCAGCTTGTCTCTAGCGGGCGGCACCGGGGAGCTGTTTTTT	CASSLSLAGGTGELFF
.	TRBV10-3	.	18	TRBJ1-2	TGTGCCATCAGTGAGCGAGGTCAGGGACTTGGTGGTAACTATGGCTACACCTTC	CAISERGQGLGGNYGYTF
.	TRBV5-6	.	14	TRBJ2-7	TGTGCCAGCAGCTTGGCCACCCGGGGGGCCGAGCAGTACTTC	CASSLATRGAEQYF
.	TRBV19	TRBD1	14	TRBJ1-2	TGTGCCAGTAGTGCGACAGGGGGCTACTATGGCTACACCTTC	CASSATGGYYGYTF
.	TRBV6-5	.	13	TRBJ1-4	TGTGCCAGCAGTTACTCCCGAGGGGAAAAACTGTTTTTT	CASSYSRGEKLFF
once	TRBV29-1	TRBD1	17	TRBJ2-4	TGCAGCGTTGGGGACCCAGGGGGCATAGGGGCCAAAAACATTCAGTACTTC	CSVGDPGGIGAKNIQYF
.	TRBV5-8	TRBD1	14	TRBJ1-4	TGTGCCAGCAGCTGGGACAGAGTTAATGAAAAACTGTTTTTT	CASSWDRVNEKLFF
.	TRBV9	TRBD1	16	TRBJ2-5	TGTGCCAGCAGCGCACCACAGGGGGACGGAAGGGAGACCCAGTACTTC	CASSAPQGDGRETQYF
many	TRBV2	TRBD1	12	TRBJ2-1	TGTGCCAGCGGGGACAGCCTTGGAGAGCAGTTCTTC	CASGDSLGEQFF
.	TRBV7-9	.	13	TRBJ1-1	TGTGCCAGCAGCTTAGTCGAGCGTACTGAAGCTTTCTTT	CASSLVERTEAFF
.	TRBV6-5	TRBD1	16	TRBJ1-5	TGTGCCAGCAGTTACCATGCCAGGGGGGGCAATCAGCCCCAGCATTTT	CASSYHARGGNQPQHF
.	TRBV7-2	.	14	TRBJ1-4	TGTGCCAGCAGAACCGGGACACTGGGAGAAAAACTGTTTTTT	CASRTGTLGEKLFF
.	TRBV7-3	TRBD1	14	TRBJ2-7	TGTGCCAGCAGCCCAGACAGGGGGTCCTACGAGCAGTACTTC	CASSPDRGSYEQYF
.	TRBV6-5	.	14	TRBJ2-5	TGTGCCAGCAGTCCCGATGGCCTGAAGGAGACCCAGTACTTC	CASSPDGLKETQYF
.	TRBV6-1	.	18	TRBJ1-4	TGTGCCAGCAGTGAAGCGCTCATGGGCAGAACAACTAATGAAAAACTGTTTTTT	CASSEALMGRTTNEKLFF
.	TRBV29-1	.	14	TRBJ1-5	TGCAGCGTTGATGTGGGGGCTGGGGGTCAGCCCCAGCATTTT	CSVDVGAGGQPQHF
.	TRBV14	.	13	TRBJ1-2	TGTGCCAGCAGCCCTGGGAGGGCCTATGGCTACACCTTC	CASSPGRAYGYTF
.	TRBV18	TRBD2	19	TRBJ2-7	TGTGCCAGCTCAAAAAGACCCGGGACTAGCGGGGGAATCTCCTACGAGCAGTACTTC	CASSKRPGTSGGISYEQYF
.	TRBV5-1	.	16	TRBJ1-1	TGCGCCAGCAGCTTGGTTAAGTGGGAGGACCACACTGAAGCTTTCTTT	CASSLVKWEDHTEAFF
once	TRBV19	.	17	TRBJ1-6	TGTGCCAGTAGTCCCCCACCGACAGGTCTGATGGGATCACCCCTCCACTTT	CASSPPPTGLMGSPLHF
.	TRBV3-1/TRBV3-2	.	13	TRBJ1-1	TGTGCCAGCAGCCAAGGTCCCCGGGGTGGAGCTTTCTTT	CASSQGPRGGAFF
.	TRBV7-2	.	15	TRBJ1-4	TGTGCCAGCAGCCCACAGGGACCAACTAATGAAAAACTGTTTTTT	CASSPQGPTNEKLFF
.	TRBV2	.	15	TRBJ2-3	TGTGCCAGCAGTAACCAGGGACTCCTCACAGATACGCAGTATTTT	CASSNQGLLTDTQYF
few	TRBV28	.	11	TRBJ2-7	TGTGCCAGCAGTCCCCTCTACGAGCAGTACTTC	CASSPLYEQYF
.	TRBV19	TRBD1	13	TRBJ1-1	TGTGCCAGTAGTATTGCAGGGGGCACTGAAGCTTTCTTT	CASSIAGGTEAFF
.	TRBV18	.	13	TRBJ2-1	TGTGCCAGCTCACCCCCTAGCAGCAATGAGCAGTTCTTC	CASSPPSSNEQFF
.	TRBV9	.	15	TRBJ1-3	TGTGCCAGCAGCCCCCGCGCCCTCTCTGGAAACACCATATATTTT	CASSPRALSGNTIYF
.	TRBV6-4	.	12	TRBJ2-2	TGTGCCAGCAGTGACTTCGGCGGGGAGCTGTTTTTT	CASSDFGGELFF
.	TRBV12-5	.	15	TRBJ2-1	TGTGCTAGTGGTTTGGGGCAGGGGGGTCTTACGGAGCAGTTCTTC	CASGLGQGGLTEQFF
.	TRBV5-1	.	13	TRBJ2-7	TGCGCCAGCAGCTTTTCAGGCGACTACGAGCAGTACTTC	CASSFSGDYEQYF
.	TRBV11-2	TRBD1	17	TRBJ2-2	TGTGCCAGCGCGTACCGGGGACAGGGGGCGAACACCGGGGAGCTGTTTTTT	CASAYRGQGANTGELFF
.	TRBV5-4	TRBD1	15	TRBJ1-1	TGTGCCAGCAGCTTTCGGACAGGGGTGAACACTGAAGCTTTCTTT	CASSFRTGVNTEAFF
.	TRBV18	.	16	TRBJ1-3	TGTGCCAGCTCACCAACGGGAGGACTCTCTGGAAACACCATATATTTT	CASSPTGGLSGNTIYF
.	TRBV7-2	.	14	TRBJ2-7	TGTGCCAGCAGCTTACCGGGTCGGGGGTACGAGCAGTACTTC	CASSLPGRGYEQYF
.	TRBV27	TRBD1	14	TRBJ1-2	TGTGCCGGCACAGGACAGGGTAGTAACTATGGCTACACCTTC	CAGTGQGSNYGYTF
.	TRBV5-1	.	16	TRBJ2-1	TGCGCCAGCAGCACCGGGACAAAGGGGTCCTACAATGAGCAGTTCTTC	CASSTGTKGSYNEQFF
.	TRBV3-1/TRBV3-2	.	14	TRBJ2-7	TGTGCCAGCAGCCAAGGCCATAGCTCCTACGAGCAGTACTTC	CASSQGHSSYEQYF
.	TRBV5-1	.	16	TRBJ2-2	TGCGCCAGCAGCGGAATGGCCAGCGCGAACACCGGGGAGCTGTTTTTT	CASSGMASANTGELFF
.	TRBV5-6	.	12	TRBJ2-2	TGTGCCAGCAGCCCGGTTGGCGGGGAGCTGTTTTTT	CASSPVGGELFF
.	TRBV6-5	TRBD1	15	TRBJ2-7	TGTGCCAGCAGTCAGTGGACAGGGGATCCCTACGAGCAGTACTTC	CASSQWTGDPYEQYF
.	TRBV6-5	TRBD1	13	TRBJ1-1	TGTGCCAGCAGTTACGGGGGACAGGCTGAAGCTTTCTTT	CASSYGGQAEAFF
.	TRBV4-1	TRBD2	22	TRBJ2-1	TGCGCCAGCAGCCAAGAAGGACAGGGTGTTAGCGGGGGGGCCGTTGAGTACAATGAGCAGTTCTTC	CASSQEGQGVSGGAVEYNEQFF
.	TRBV27	TRBD1	18	TRBJ1-2	TGTGCCAGCAGTGGGGGGGGGACAGGGATAAAAGCTAACTATGGCTACACCTTC	CASSGGGTGIKANYGYTF
.	TRBV2	.	15	TRBJ1-5	TGTGCCAGCAGTGAAGAGGGACTAGGCAATCAGCCCCAGCATTTT	CASSEEGLGNQPQHF
.	TRBV7-6	.	17	TRBJ2-2	TGTGCCAGCAGCCCCCCCCTGGAGTTGGGGAACACCGGGGAGCTGTTTTTT	CASSPPLELGNTGELFF
.	TRBV3-1/TRBV3-2	.	16	TRBJ2-7	TGTGCCAGCAGCCAAGATCGAACGCAGGTCCCCTACGAGCAGTACTTC	CASSQDRTQVPYEQYF
.	TRBV6-5	.	14	TRBJ2-7	TGTGCCAGCAGTCTGACAGGTCATAACTACGAGCAGTACTTC	CASSLTGHNYEQYF
.	TRBV7-3	.	16	TRBJ2-2	TGTGCCAGCAGTTTTAAAGGATCAGGGGTCACCGGGGAGCTGTTTTTT	CASSFKGSGVTGELFF
few	TRBV3-1/TRBV3-2	TRBD1	17	TRBJ1-6	TGTGCCAGCAGCCTCGGACAGGGCCTCATGTTTAATTCACCCCTCCACTTT	CASSLGQGLMFNSPLHF
.	TRBV7-8	.	14	TRBJ1-1	TGTGCCAGCAGCTTAGGACACTCGAACACTGAAGCTTTCTTT	CASSLGHSNTEAFF
few	TRBV6-2/TRBV6-3	.	15	TRBJ2-2	TGTGCCAGCAGTTACTTGGTAGCCCCAACCGGGGAGCTGTTTTTT	CASSYLVAPTGELFF
.	TRBV9	.	15	TRBJ2-3	TGTGCCAGCAGCGTAGAAGCGTCTAGGACAGATACGCAGTATTTT	CASSVEASRTDTQYF
once	TRBV9	TRBD1	14	TRBJ1-6	TGTGCCAGCGGACAGGGACAGGGTGCTTCACCCCTCCACTTT	CASGQGQGASPLHF
.	TRBV15	.	11	TRBJ1-2	TGTGCCACCAGCAGAGCTTCTGGCTACACCTTC	CATSRASGYTF
few	TRBV19	.	13	TRBJ2-7	TGTGCCAGTAGTTACGACAAAGCCTACGAGCAGTACTTC	CASSYDKAYEQYF
few	TRBV4-2	TRBD2	13	TRBJ2-7	TGTGCCAGCAGCCAAGATAGCGGGCGAGAGCAGTACTTC	CASSQDSGREQYF
.	TRBV19	.	14	TRBJ1-4	TGTGCCAGTATGGGGGCCTCGGCCGGTGAAAAACTGTTTTTT	CASMGASAGEKLFF